Below, 7 T cell receptor beta chains from the same sample are listed, as sequenced in a study of neurological immune-mediated disorders. TCRdb passed the 5' RACE reads through MiXCR, listing each CDR3 protein once. The sample lists some 53,000 distinct CDR3 sequences; roughly 17% were seen once. Sample: PBMCs. These receptors originate from a man in his sixties in good health.

Many counts were recorded for this clonotype. CDR3 residues: CATSRDGETTKQYNEQFF. The CDR3 nucleotides read TGTGCCACCAGCAGAGATGGGGAGACGACAAAACAATACAATGAGCAGTTCTTC. The V and J genes are TRBV15 and TRBJ2-1, with D perhaps matching TRBD2 (5 bases). Deletions cut 0 bases from V and 4 bases from J, with 19 bases between. The CDR3 extends over 18 amino acids. Germline values: CDR1 LNHNV, CDR2 YYDKDF (reference sequence).

Many counts were recorded for this clonotype. The V and J genes are TRBV3-1 and TRBJ1-1; D ambiguous. Germline V gene sequence: CDR1 LGHDT, CDR2 YNNKEL (reference sequence). CDR3 length: 15 residues. V gave up 1 base and J gave up 4 bases, with 13 bases separating them. The CDR3 DNA sequence: TGTGCCAGCAGCCAAGGTTGGGGAGGTGGCACTGAAGCTTTCTTT. Protein product: CASSQGWGGGTEAFF.

With respect to this clonotype: A read error may be the cause here, since a much bigger clone is one base away. V is TRBV7-9 and J is TRBJ2-5; 9 bases are shared with TRBD2. Germline V gene lookup returns CDR1 SEHNR and CDR2 FQNEAQ (reference sequence). The length of the CDR3 is 15 residues. The CDR3 nucleotides read TGTGCCAGCAGCTCGTCAGCGGGAGGTGCAGAGACCCTGTACTTC. Protein product: CASSSSAGGAETLYF.

The sample holds many counts of this clonotype. CDR3 bases: TGTGCCAGCAGCTTAACTGGACAAGAGGGGGGGGCCTATGGCTACACCTTC. Protein sequence: CASSLTGQEGGAYGYTF. V gene TRBV7-3 combines with J gene TRBJ1-2, with D perhaps TRBD1 (6 bases). Germline CDR1 is SGHTA and CDR2 is FQGTGA. The V and J ends lost 0 bases and 4 bases respectively, with 18 bases between them. This CDR3 region has 17 residues.

There are many counts of this clonotype. This chain uses TRBV20-1 with TRBJ1-1; D uncertain. Trimming took off 6 bases at V and 2 bases at J, with 13 bases between the two ends. Germline CDR1 reads DFQATT; CDR2 reads SNEGSKA (reference sequence). CDR3 length: 13 residues. CDR3 amino acids: CSAVSSLNTEAFF. CDR3 nucleotide sequence: TGCAGTGCAGTTTCTAGTCTAAACACTGAAGCTTTCTTT.

This clonotype was counted many times. The rearrangement uses TRBV5-1 and TRBJ1-1; TRBD1 matches 8 bases. The CDR3 spans 14 residues. Per the germline V gene, CDR1 is SGHRS and CDR2 is YFSETQ. V was pared by 3 bases and J by 5 bases, with 6 bases of the junction left unmatched. The CDR3 here is CASSYGQGRTEAFF. The CDR3 nucleotides are TGCGCCAGCAGCTACGGACAGGGAAGAACTGAAGCTTTCTTT.

In its sample, this clonotype was seen a few times. This chain joins TRBV9 and TRBJ2-7; 9 nucleotides align to TRBD2. The V segment lost 0 bases and the J segment 2 bases; nucleotides outside the gene matches: 3. Germline lookup yields CDR1 SGDLS and CDR2 YYNGEE. This CDR3 comprises 15 residues. Here the CDR3 DNA reads TGTGCCAGCAGCGTAGCGCCTAGCGGGGCCTACGAGCAGTACTTC. This translates into CASSVAPSGAYEQYF.